These T cell receptor beta chains were read from a single sample in a study of cytomegalovirus exposure and HLA in healthy donors. The method was immunoSEQ multiplex PCR; TCRdb's version includes in-frame clones alone and lacks a portion of them. The sample carries 90,000 to 120,000 clones, about 80% recorded once. The sequenced sample consisted of PBMCs. The receptors were sampled from a man aged 30 to 45 in good health and CMV-seropositive. CDR3s include the opening cysteine and the closing phenylalanine or tryptophan. Fields, in order: D gene, V gene, clone size, J gene, CDR3 protein, CDR3 DNA. A D gene is named only where the DNA matches it firmly. Size values are once, few and many counts, or a class for expanded clones, and some rows have none.

>-|TRBV27|-|TRBJ1-6
CASSAPAGFPNSPLHF
TGTGCCAGCAGCGCCCCGGCAGGCTTCCCTAATTCACCCCTCCACTTT
>TRBD2|TRBV15|-|TRBJ2-1
CATGTSGLPNEQFF
TGTGCCACCGGGACTAGCGGCCTTCCTAATGAGCAGTTCTTC
>-|TRBV9|-|TRBJ1-2
CASSVAGGGYGGYTF
TGTGCCAGCAGCGTAGCGGGGGGAGGTTATGGTGGCTACACCTTC
>TRBD2|TRBV9|-|TRBJ2-7
CASSVDAGGNEQYF
TGTGCCAGCAGCGTAGATGCGGGGGGGAACGAGCAGTACTTC
>-|TRBV7-9|-|TRBJ1-3
CASSDWGGSGNTIYF
TGTGCCAGCAGCGACTGGGGCGGATCTGGAAACACCATATATTTT
>-|TRBV6-6|few|TRBJ1-2
CASAYSLLYGYTF
TGTGCCAGCGCCTACAGTTTACTCTATGGCTACACCTTC
>-|TRBV5-1|-|TRBJ2-7
CASSSDRYPSGQYF
TGCGCCAGCAGCAGCGACAGGTACCCCTCGGGGCAGTACTTC
>-|TRBV28|-|TRBJ1-1
CASSLPSSNTEAFF
TGTGCCAGCAGTTTACCCTCGTCGAACACTGAAGCTTTCTTT
>-|TRBV7-9|-|TRBJ2-7
CASSLTSTYEQYF
TGTGCCAGCAGCTTAACATCCACCTACGAGCAGTACTTC
>TRBD2|TRBV6-5|-|TRBJ2-7
CASSSTSGSSYEQYF
TGTGCCAGCAGTTCAACTAGCGGGAGCTCCTACGAGCAGTACTTC
>TRBD1|TRBV19|-|TRBJ1-2
CASSDSTDRGGYTF
TGTGCCAGTAGTGATTCGACGGACAGGGGTGGCTACACCTTC
>TRBD1|TRBV5-1|-|TRBJ1-5
CASRPGTGGAEPQHF
TGCGCCAGCAGACCCGGGACAGGGGGCGCGGAGCCCCAGCATTTT
>-|TRBV23-1|-|TRBJ2-7
CASSQSRDGSYEQYF
TGCGCCAGCAGTCAATCGCGGGACGGCTCCTACGAGCAGTACTTC
>-|TRBV7-9|-|TRBJ1-4
CASSVGGERGEKLFF
TGTGCCAGCAGCGTCGGGGGGGAAAGAGGTGAAAAACTGTTTTTT
>-|TRBV2|once|TRBJ1-2
CASSAGAGYTF
TGTGCCAGCAGTGCAGGGGCTGGCTACACCTTC
>TRBD1|TRBV10-3|once|TRBJ1-2
CAAQGQGGGYTF
TGTGCCGCCCAAGGACAGGGCGGTGGCTACACCTTC
>TRBD2|TRBV5-1|-|TRBJ2-7
CATALTSGAIYEQYF
TGCGCCACCGCGTTGACTAGCGGGGCCATCTACGAGCAGTACTTC
>TRBD1|TRBV10-2|-|TRBJ1-1
CASRGTGLGTEAFF
TGCGCCAGCAGGGGGACAGGGCTCGGCACTGAAGCTTTCTTT
>-|TRBV7-2|once|TRBJ2-3
CASSSEVHTQYF
TGTGCCAGCAGCTCCGAGGTGCATACGCAGTATTTT
>TRBD1|TRBV10-3|-|TRBJ2-7
CAIGPGQAYEQYF
TGTGCCATCGGCCCAGGACAGGCCTACGAGCAGTACTTC
>-|TRBV11-3|few|TRBJ1-1
CASSFANLNTEAFF
TGTGCCAGCAGCTTCGCTAACCTGAACACTGAAGCTTTCTTT
>-|TRBV7-9|-|TRBJ1-2
CSSSLKQGGGYTF
TGTTCCAGCAGCTTAAAGCAGGGTGGGGGCTACACCTTC
>-|TRBV6-6|few|TRBJ2-6
CASRLTPSGANVLTF
TGTGCCAGCAGACTGACACCCTCTGGGGCCAACGTCCTGACTTTC
>-|TRBV4-1|-|TRBJ2-7
CASSHGGVYYEQYF
TGCGCCAGCAGCCACGGCGGGGTTTACTACGAGCAGTACTTC
>-|TRBV6-1|few|TRBJ1-5
CASSRYNSNQPQHF
TGTGCCAGCAGCCGTTATAATAGCAATCAGCCCCAGCATTTT
>TRBD1|TRBV7-3|-|TRBJ2-5
CASSLTGQGGETQYF
TGTGCCAGCAGCTTAACGGGACAGGGAGGAGAGACCCAGTACTTC
>TRBD1|TRBV27|-|TRBJ1-4
CASGSYQGQEKLFF
TGTGCCAGCGGATCCTACCAGGGACAGGAAAAACTGTTTTTT
>TRBD2|TRBV5-4|few|TRBJ2-7
CASSTWASGGYYEQYF
TGTGCCAGCAGCACCTGGGCCTCGGGGGGTTACTACGAGCAGTACTTC
>TRBD1|TRBV11-3|-|TRBJ2-2
CASSLSPGQGLSGELFF
TGTGCCAGCAGCTTATCTCCGGGACAGGGTCTTTCCGGGGAGCTGTTTTTT
>-|TRBV18|-|TRBJ1-1
CASTLTDMNTEAFF
TGTGCCAGCACATTGACAGACATGAACACTGAAGCTTTCTTT
>TRBD2|TRBV5-1|-|TRBJ2-5
CASSRGTSVAQETQYF
TGTGCCAGCAGCCGGGGGACTAGCGTGGCCCAAGAGACCCAGTACTTC
>-|TRBV2|-|TRBJ1-4
CASSALLRATNEKLFF
TGTGCCAGCAGTGCCCTTTTGAGAGCAACTAATGAAAAACTGTTTTTT
>TRBD2|TRBV6-1|-|TRBJ2-5
CASSEKFSGGIQETQYF
TGTGCCAGCAGTGAAAAATTTAGCGGGGGGATCCAAGAGACCCAGTACTTC
>TRBD2|TRBV11-2|-|TRBJ2-5
CASSTRGGGAEETQYF
TGTGCCAGCAGCACCCGCGGCGGGGGGGCCGAGGAGACCCAGTACTTC
>TRBD2|TRBV2|once|TRBJ2-3
CASSARAGGRTDTQYF
TGTGCCAGCAGTGCTAGGGCGGGGGGCCGCACAGATACGCAGTATTTT
>-|TRBV19|-|TRBJ1-1
CASSNQGSNTEAFF
TGTGCCAGTAGTAACCAGGGGTCGAACACTGAAGCTTTCTTT
>-|TRBV10-3|few|TRBJ2-7
CAIKNREGYEQYF
TGTGCCATCAAAAACCGGGAAGGCTACGAGCAGTACTTC
>-|TRBV7-6|-|TRBJ1-4
CASSSGHDNEKLFF
TGTGCCAGCAGCTCCGGACACGATAATGAAAAACTGTTTTTT
>TRBD1|TRBV5-1|-|TRBJ1-1
CASRTTGGVTEAFF
TGCGCCAGCAGGACGACAGGGGGTGTCACTGAAGCTTTCTTT
>TRBD1|TRBV29-1|few|TRBJ2-1
CSAAGGAVNEQFF
TGCAGCGCGGCAGGGGGCGCGGTCAATGAGCAGTTCTTC
>TRBD2|TRBV5-6|-|TRBJ2-7
CASSFGGTTYEQYF
TGTGCCAGCAGCTTTGGGGGGACTACCTACGAGCAGTACTTC
>-|TRBV5-4|-|TRBJ2-7
CASSLGQGSTYEQYF
TGTGCCAGCAGCTTGGGGCAGGGAAGCACCTACGAGCAGTACTTC
>-|TRBV6-1|-|TRBJ1-5
CASKRGGINQPQHF
TGTGCCAGCAAGAGGGGAGGAATCAATCAGCCCCAGCATTTT
>-|TRBV19|-|TRBJ1-2
CASSIQEGYYGYTF
TGTGCCAGTAGTATTCAGGAGGGGTACTATGGCTACACCTTC
>-|TRBV29-1|-|TRBJ1-6
CSVRQDTNSPLHF
TGCAGCGTTAGACAGGATACTAATTCACCCCTCCACTTT
>TRBD1|TRBV2|-|TRBJ1-5
CASSEETGENQPQHF
TGTGCCAGCAGTGAGGAGACAGGGGAAAATCAGCCCCAGCATTTT